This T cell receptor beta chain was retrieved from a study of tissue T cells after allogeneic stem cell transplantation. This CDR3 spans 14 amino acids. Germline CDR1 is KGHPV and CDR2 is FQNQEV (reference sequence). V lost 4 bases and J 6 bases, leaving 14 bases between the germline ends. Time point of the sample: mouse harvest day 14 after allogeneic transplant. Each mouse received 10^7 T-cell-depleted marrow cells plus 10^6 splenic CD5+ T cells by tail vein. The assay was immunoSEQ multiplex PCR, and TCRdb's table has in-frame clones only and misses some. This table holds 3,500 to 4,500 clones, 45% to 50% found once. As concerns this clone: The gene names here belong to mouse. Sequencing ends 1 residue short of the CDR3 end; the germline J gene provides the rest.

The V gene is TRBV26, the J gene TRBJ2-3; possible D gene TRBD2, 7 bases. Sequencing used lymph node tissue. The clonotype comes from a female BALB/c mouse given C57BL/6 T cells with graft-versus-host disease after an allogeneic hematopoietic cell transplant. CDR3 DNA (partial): TGTGCCAGCAGTCCTAAGGGGGGGTCCGAAACGCTGTAT. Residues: CASSPKGGSETLY. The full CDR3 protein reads CASSPKGGSETLYF.